These T cell receptor beta chains were read from a single sample in a study of T cells expressing NK-cell markers. No DNA is given; TCRdb re-called the 5' RACE reads and lists each CDR3 protein once. Its table lists some 440,000 distinct CDR3 sequences. The source material was blood T cells: a sorted CD56 or NKG2C T cell subset, CD4+ or CD8+ T cells, or bulk PBMC T cells (not recorded which). The receptors here all came from a woman in her forties or fifties in good health. The CDR3 runs from the conserved cysteine through the conserved F or W. The order of the fields is V gene, J gene, CDR3 protein.

V: TRBV6-6; J: TRBJ1-5; CDR3: CASSYGSFGNQPQHF
V: TRBV6-6; J: TRBJ2-5; CDR3: CASSPRDRAFSGRALGQETQYF
V: TRBV6-4; J: TRBJ2-3; CDR3: CASSPHGLHTDTQYF
V: TRBV5-1; J: TRBJ2-3; CDR3: CASSFDQGPWGTDTQYF
V: TRBV18; J: TRBJ2-7; CDR3: CASSPDRLGYEQYF
V: TRBV5-1; J: TRBJ2-3; CDR3: CASSLGRTRPKTDTQYF
V: TRBV11-2; J: TRBJ2-5; CDR3: CASSLTGAETQYF
V: TRBV10-2; J: TRBJ2-3; CDR3: CASLVADTQYF
V: TRBV4-2; J: TRBJ2-1; CDR3: CASSLGQGVNEQFF
V: TRBV4-1; J: TRBJ1-6; CDR3: CASSQDLRLYNSPLHF
V: TRBV7-8; J: TRBJ2-7; CDR3: CASSLGGTALNEQYF
V: TRBV24-1; J: TRBJ2-5; CDR3: CATAGVAGETQYF
V: TRBV25-1; J: TRBJ2-1; CDR3: CASSEYRGLAGLNNEQFF
V: TRBV4-1; J: TRBJ2-2; CDR3: CASSISQGSPNTGELFF
V: TRBV5-1; J: TRBJ2-7; CDR3: CASSLAGTPTYEQYF
V: TRBV3-1; J: TRBJ2-3; CDR3: CASSQGVADSSTDTQYF
V: TRBV18; J: TRBJ1-4; CDR3: CASSSRINEKLFF
V: TRBV27; J: TRBJ2-5; CDR3: CASSFSAWRGETQYF
V: TRBV5-1; J: TRBJ2-1; CDR3: CASSLNPDRAARRRGDNQFF
V: TRBV5-1; J: TRBJ2-2; CDR3: CASSFKVRSGELFF
V: TRBV29-1; J: TRBJ2-7; CDR3: CSVGRASGALYEQYF
V: TRBV12-3/TRBV12-4; J: TRBJ2-1; CDR3: CASSLDSGITEQFF
V: TRBV15; J: TRBJ2-1; CDR3: CATSRVGTSGRYEQFF
V: TRBV6-1; J: TRBJ2-3; CDR3: CASNAGLGSDTQYF
V: TRBV29-1; J: TRBJ2-1; CDR3: CSGIMGYRVLYNEQFF
V: TRBV20-1; J: TRBJ2-5; CDR3: CSALAHSGSETQYF
V: TRBV7-8; J: TRBJ2-1; CDR3: CASSSGWLGLSAGNEQFF
V: TRBV20-1; J: TRBJ1-6; CDR3: CGTFRGEPSNSPLHF
V: TRBV19; J: TRBJ2-1; CDR3: CASSINRVNEQFF
V: TRBV10-3; J: TRBJ2-5; CDR3: CAISGTSGLGETQYF
V: TRBV5-1; J: TRBJ2-3; CDR3: CASSLGRGGGRYF
V: TRBV7-2; J: TRBJ2-2; CDR3: CASNPLLEREWGKTGELFF
V: TRBV6-1; J: TRBJ1-2; CDR3: CASRKGGDYGYTF
V: TRBV12-3/TRBV12-4; J: TRBJ1-5; CDR3: CASSLSGVLGQPQHF
V: TRBV5-1; J: TRBJ2-1; CDR3: CASMGIVGEGNEQFF
V: TRBV6-6; J: TRBJ1-3; CDR3: CASTSGTGNTIYF
V: TRBV7-9; J: TRBJ2-7; CDR3: CASSSRGAHSYEQYF
V: TRBV20-1; J: TRBJ2-3; CDR3: CSASIARGRDTQYF
V: TRBV5-1; J: TRBJ2-1; CDR3: CASSLELGKANEQFF
V: TRBV20-1; J: TRBJ2-5; CDR3: CSATGGGSETQYF
V: TRBV3-1; J: TRBJ2-7; CDR3: CASSQEILAGGEQYF
V: TRBV29-1; J: TRBJ1-5; CDR3: CSASSRDNQPQHF
V: TRBV3-1; J: TRBJ2-7; CDR3: CASSPDTGIRQHEQYF
V: TRBV6-2/TRBV6-3; J: TRBJ2-1; CDR3: CASSRTFGGSYNEQFF
V: TRBV15; J: TRBJ2-1; CDR3: CATSGSGAGNEQFF
V: TRBV7-9; J: TRBJ1-6; CDR3: CASSLDGGDSPLHF
V: TRBV5-6; J: TRBJ1-5; CDR3: CASSREQGANQPQHF
V: TRBV25-1; J: TRBJ2-5; CDR3: CASSEWGQETQYF
V: TRBV30; J: TRBJ2-3; CDR3: CAWRSGVQTDTQYF
V: TRBV6-2/TRBV6-3; J: TRBJ2-1; CDR3: CASSQDHRAYNEQFF